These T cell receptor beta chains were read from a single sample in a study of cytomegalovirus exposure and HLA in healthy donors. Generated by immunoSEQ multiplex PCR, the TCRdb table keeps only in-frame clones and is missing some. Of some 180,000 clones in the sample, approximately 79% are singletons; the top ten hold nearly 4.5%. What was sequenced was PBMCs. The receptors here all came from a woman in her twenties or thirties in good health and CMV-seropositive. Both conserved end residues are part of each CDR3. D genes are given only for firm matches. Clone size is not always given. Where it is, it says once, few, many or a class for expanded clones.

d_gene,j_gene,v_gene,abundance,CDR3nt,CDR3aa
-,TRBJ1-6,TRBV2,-,TGTGCCAGCAGGGAGGGCCATAATTCACCCCTCCACTTT,CASREGHNSPLHF
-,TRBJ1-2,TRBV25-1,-,TGTGCCAGCAGTGGACAGGTTGACTATGGCTACACCTTC,CASSGQVDYGYTF
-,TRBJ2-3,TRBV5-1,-,TGCGCCAGCAGCATAGCGGTTAGCACAGATACGCAGTATTTT,CASSIAVSTDTQYF
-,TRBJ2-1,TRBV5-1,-,TGCGCCAGCAGACCATTTGAAGGGGGGGGTGGTGATGAGCAGTTCTTC,CASRPFEGGGGDEQFF
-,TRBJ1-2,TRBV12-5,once,TGTGCTAGTGGTTTGCAGAACTATGGCTACACCTTC,CASGLQNYGYTF
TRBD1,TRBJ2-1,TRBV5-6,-,TGTGCCAGCAGCCGGGGACAGGCCCTCTACAATGAGCAGTTCTTC,CASSRGQALYNEQFF
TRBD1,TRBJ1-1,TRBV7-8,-,TGTGCCAGCAGCTTGCGGACAGGGAACACTGAAGCTTTCTTT,CASSLRTGNTEAFF
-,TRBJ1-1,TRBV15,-,TGTGCCACCAGCATGGCCAGGGTGGGCACTGAAGCTTTCTTT,CATSMARVGTEAFF
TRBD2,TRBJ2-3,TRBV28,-,TGTGCCAGCAATAGGGCGGACGGCGGGGGGGTTAGCACAGATACGCAGTATTTT,CASNRADGGGVSTDTQYF
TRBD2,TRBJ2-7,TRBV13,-,TGTGCCAGCAGCTCTCTCGCTACCCCCCTAGCGGGCTCAGACGAGCAGTACTTC,CASSSLATPLAGSDEQYF
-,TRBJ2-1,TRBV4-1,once,TGCGCCAGCAGCGCTGAGGGTGGAAATGAGCAGTTCTTC,CASSAEGGNEQFF
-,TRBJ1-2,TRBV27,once,TGTGCCAGCAGAAGAGTTGGTGACGGGGGATCCTATGGCTACACCTTC,CASRRVGDGGSYGYTF
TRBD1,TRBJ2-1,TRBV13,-,TGTGCCAGCAGCTCAACAGGGGAACTACCCAATGAGCAGTTCTTC,CASSSTGELPNEQFF
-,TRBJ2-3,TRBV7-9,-,TGTGCCAGCAGCTCCGGACTATCACCCGACACAGATACGCAGTATTTT,CASSSGLSPDTDTQYF
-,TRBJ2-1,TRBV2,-,TGTGCCAGCAGTGAACGGCGGGGAAGCTCCTACAATGAGCAGTTCTTC,CASSERRGSSYNEQFF
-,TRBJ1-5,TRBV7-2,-,TGTGCCAGCAGCTTAGTTCAGGGTAGCAATCAGCCCCAGCATTTT,CASSLVQGSNQPQHF
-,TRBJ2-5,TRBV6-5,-,TGTGCCAGCAACCCAGCGGGAGAGACCCAGTACTTC,CASNPAGETQYF
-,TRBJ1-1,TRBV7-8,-,TGTGCCAGCAGTCCCAGGGAGGGAAGCACTGAAGCTTTCTTT,CASSPREGSTEAFF
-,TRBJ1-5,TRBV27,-,TGTGCCAGCAGCCTCTCCGGGGGGCCCCAGCATTTT,CASSLSGGPQHF
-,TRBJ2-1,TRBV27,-,TGTGCCAGCACCCCGGGTCGCTTGCAAGACTACAATGAGCAGTTCTTC,CASTPGRLQDYNEQFF
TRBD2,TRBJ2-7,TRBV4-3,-,TGCGCCAGCAGCCAAGGGACTAGCGGGTTTAGCGAGCAGTACTTC,CASSQGTSGFSEQYF
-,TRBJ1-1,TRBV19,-,TGTGCCAGTAGTATAGGTTCGGGGATGAACACTGAAGCTTTCTTT,CASSIGSGMNTEAFF